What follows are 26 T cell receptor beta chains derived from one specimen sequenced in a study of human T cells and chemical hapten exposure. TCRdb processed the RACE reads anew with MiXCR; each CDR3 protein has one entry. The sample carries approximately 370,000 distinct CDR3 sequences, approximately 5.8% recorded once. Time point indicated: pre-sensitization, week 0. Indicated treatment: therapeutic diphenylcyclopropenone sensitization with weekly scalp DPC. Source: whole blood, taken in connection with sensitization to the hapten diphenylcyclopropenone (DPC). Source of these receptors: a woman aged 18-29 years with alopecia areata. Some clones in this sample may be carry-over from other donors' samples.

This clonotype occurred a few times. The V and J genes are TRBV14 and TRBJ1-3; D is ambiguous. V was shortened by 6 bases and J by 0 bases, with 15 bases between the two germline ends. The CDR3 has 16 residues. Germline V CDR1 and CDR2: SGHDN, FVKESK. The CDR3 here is CASSPTTMSSGNTIYF. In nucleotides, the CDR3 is TGTGCCAGCAGTCCTACAACGATGAGCTCTGGAAACACCATATATTTT.

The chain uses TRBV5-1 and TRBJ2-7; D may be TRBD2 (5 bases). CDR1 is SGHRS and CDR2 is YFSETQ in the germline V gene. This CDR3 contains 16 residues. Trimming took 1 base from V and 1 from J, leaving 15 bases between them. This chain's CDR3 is CASSLQSGHLSYEQYF. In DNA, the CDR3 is TGCGCCAGCAGCTTGCAAAGCGGCCATTTATCCTACGAGCAGTACTTC.

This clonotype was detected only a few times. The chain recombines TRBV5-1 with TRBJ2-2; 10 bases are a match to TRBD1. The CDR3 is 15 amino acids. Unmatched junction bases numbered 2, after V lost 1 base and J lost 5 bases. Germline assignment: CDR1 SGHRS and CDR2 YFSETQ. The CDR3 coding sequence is TGCGCCAGCAGCTTGCGGGACAGGGGTACCGGGGAGCTGTTTTTT. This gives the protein CASSLRDRGTGELFF.

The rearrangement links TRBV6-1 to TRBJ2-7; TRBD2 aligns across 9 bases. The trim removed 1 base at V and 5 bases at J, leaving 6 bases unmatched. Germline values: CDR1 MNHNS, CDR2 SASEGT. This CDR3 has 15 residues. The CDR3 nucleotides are TGTGCCAGCAGTGAAGTGGCTAGCGGGGCCAACGAGCAGTACTTC. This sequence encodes CASSEVASGANEQYF.

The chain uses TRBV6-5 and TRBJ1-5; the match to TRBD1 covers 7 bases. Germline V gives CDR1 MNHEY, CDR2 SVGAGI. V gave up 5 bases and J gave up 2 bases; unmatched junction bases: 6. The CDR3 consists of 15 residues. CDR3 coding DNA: TGTGCCAGCAGTAAGACAGGGTTGGGCAATCAGCCCCAGCATTTT. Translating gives CASSKTGLGNQPQHF.

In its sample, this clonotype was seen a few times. This chain's CDR3 is CASRGQGGGYTF. The CDR3 DNA sequence: TGTGCCAGCAGGGGACAGGGAGGTGGCTACACCTTC. V usage is TRBV28 and J usage is TRBJ1-2, with TRBD1 identical over 9 bases. CDR1 and CDR2 (germline): MDHEN, SYDVKM. The length of the CDR3 is 12 residues. The junction had 3 bases not matched to a gene; V was cut back by 6 bases and J by 7 bases.

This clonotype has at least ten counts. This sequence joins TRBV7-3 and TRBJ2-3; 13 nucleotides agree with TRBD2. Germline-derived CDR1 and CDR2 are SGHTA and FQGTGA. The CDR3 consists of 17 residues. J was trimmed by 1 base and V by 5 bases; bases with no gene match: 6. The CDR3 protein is CASSQIGLAGGTDTQYF. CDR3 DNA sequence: TGTGCCAGCAGCCAAATCGGACTAGCGGGGGGCACAGATACGCAGTATTTT.

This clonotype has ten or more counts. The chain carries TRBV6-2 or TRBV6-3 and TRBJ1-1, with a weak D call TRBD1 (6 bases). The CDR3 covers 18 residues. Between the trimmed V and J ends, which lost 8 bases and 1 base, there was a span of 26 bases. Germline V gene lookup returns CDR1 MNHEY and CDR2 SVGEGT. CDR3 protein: CASRIDHWTDATNTEAFF. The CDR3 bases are TGTGCCAGCCGCATTGATCATTGGACAGACGCCACGAACACTGAAGCTTTCTTT.

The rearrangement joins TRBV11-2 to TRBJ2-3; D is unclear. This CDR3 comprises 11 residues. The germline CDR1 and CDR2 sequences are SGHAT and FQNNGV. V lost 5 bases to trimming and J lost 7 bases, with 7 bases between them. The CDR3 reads CASSRTYTQYF. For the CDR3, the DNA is TGTGCCAGCAGCCGCACCTATACGCAGTATTTT.

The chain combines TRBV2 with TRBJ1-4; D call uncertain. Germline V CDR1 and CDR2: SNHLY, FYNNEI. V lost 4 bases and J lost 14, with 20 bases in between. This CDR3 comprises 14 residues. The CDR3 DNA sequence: TGTGCCAGCAGTGTGTCCGACCGGAGAAGGTCGCTGTTTTTT. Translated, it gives CASSVSDRRRSLFF.

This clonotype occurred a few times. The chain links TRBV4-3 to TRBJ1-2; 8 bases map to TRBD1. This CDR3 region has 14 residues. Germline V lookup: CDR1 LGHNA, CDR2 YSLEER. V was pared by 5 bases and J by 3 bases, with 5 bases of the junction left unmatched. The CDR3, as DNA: TGCGCCAGCAGCGGACAGGGTCGGCACTATGGCTACACCTTC. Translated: CASSGQGRHYGYTF.

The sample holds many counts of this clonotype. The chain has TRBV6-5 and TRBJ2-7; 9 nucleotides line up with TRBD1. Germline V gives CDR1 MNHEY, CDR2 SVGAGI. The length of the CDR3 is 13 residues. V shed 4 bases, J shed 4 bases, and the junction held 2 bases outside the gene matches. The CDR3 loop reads CASSWDRDYEQYF. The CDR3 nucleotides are TGTGCCAGCAGTTGGGACAGGGATTACGAGCAGTACTTC.

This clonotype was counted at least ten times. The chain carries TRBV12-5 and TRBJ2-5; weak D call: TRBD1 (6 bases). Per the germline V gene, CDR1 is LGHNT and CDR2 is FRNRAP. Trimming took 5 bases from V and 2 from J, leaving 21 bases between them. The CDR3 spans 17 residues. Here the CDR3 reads CASGPRTGQTLQETQYF. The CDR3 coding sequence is TGTGCTAGTGGTCCTAGGACCGGACAGACACTTCAAGAGACCCAGTACTTC.

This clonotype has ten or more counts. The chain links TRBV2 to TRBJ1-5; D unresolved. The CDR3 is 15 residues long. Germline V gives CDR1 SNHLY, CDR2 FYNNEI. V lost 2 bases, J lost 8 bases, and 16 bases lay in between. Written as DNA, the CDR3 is TGTGCCAGCAGTGAATTTTATCTGGGGTGGGAGCCCCAGCATTTT. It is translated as CASSEFYLGWEPQHF.

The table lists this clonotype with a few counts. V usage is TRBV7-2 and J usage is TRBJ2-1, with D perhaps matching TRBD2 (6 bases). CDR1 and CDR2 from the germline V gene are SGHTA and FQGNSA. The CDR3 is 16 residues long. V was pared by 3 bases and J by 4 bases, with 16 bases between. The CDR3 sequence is CASSLQSSVTYNEQFF. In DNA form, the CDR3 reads TGTGCCAGCAGCTTGCAATCTAGCGTGACATACAATGAGCAGTTCTTC.

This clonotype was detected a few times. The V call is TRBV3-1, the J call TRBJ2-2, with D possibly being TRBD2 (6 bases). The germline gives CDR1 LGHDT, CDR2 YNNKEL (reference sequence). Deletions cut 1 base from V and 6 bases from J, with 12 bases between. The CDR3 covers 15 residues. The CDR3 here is CASSQASRDSGELFF. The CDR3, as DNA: TGTGCCAGCAGCCAAGCATCCCGGGACTCCGGGGAGCTGTTTTTT.

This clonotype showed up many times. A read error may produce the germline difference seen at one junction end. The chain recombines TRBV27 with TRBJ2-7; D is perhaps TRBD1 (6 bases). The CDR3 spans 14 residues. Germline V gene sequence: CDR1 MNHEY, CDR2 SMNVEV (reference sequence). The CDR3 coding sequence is TGTGCCAGCAGTTTAGACAGGCCCTCCGACGAGCAGTACTTC. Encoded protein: CASSLDRPSDEQYF.

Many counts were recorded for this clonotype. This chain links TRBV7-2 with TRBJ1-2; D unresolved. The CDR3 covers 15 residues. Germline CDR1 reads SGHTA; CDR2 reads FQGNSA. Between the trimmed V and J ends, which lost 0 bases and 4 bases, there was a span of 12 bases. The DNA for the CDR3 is TGTGCCAGCAGCTTAGCGGATCCGGGAGTCTATGGCTACACCTTC. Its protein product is CASSLADPGVYGYTF.

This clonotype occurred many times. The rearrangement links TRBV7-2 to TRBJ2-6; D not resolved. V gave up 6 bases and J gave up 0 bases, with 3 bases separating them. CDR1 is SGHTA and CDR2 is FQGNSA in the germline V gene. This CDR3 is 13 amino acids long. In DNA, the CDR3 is TGTGCCAGCAGGTTCTCTGGGGCCAACGTCCTGACTTTC. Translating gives CASRFSGANVLTF.

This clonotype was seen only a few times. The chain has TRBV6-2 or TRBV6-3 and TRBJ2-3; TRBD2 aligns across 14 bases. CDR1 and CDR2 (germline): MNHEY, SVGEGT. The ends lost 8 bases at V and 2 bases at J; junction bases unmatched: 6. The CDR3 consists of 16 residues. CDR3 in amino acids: CASGRTSGGYTDTQYF. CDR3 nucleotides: TGTGCCAGCGGAAGGACTAGCGGGGGGTACACAGATACGCAGTATTTT.

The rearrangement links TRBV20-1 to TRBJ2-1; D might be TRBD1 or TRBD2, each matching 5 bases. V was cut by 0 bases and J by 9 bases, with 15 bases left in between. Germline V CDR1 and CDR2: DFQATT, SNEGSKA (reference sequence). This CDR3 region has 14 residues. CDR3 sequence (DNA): TGCAGTGCTAGAGATGGGACGGGACGAAGTGAGCAGTTCTTC. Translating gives CSARDGTGRSEQFF.

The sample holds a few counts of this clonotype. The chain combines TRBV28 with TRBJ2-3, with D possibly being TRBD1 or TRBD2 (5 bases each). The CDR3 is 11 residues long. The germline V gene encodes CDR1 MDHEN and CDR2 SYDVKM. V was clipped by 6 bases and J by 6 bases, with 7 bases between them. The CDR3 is CASRGVDTQYF. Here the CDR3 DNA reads TGTGCCAGCAGGGGGGTGGATACGCAGTATTTT.

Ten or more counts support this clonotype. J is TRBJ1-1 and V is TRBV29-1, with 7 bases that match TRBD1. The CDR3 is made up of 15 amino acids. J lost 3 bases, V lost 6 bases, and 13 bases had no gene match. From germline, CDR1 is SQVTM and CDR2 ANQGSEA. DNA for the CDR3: TGCAGCGTCGTCGGCTCCACAGGGGACGACACTGAAGCTTTCTTT. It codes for CSVVGSTGDDTEAFF.

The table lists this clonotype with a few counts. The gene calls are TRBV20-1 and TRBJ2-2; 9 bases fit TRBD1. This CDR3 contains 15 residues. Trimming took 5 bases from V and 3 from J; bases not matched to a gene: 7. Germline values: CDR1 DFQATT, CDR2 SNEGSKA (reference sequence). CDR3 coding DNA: TGCAGTGCTGAGACCCGGGACAGGGACACCGGGGAGCTGTTTTTT. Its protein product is CSAETRDRDTGELFF.

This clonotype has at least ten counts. The CDR3 is CASSQGRANYGYTF. In DNA form, the CDR3 reads TGCGCCAGCAGCCAAGGACGGGCCAACTATGGCTACACCTTC. The rearrangement links TRBV4-3 to TRBJ1-2; D gene ambiguous. V lost 1 base and J 2 bases, leaving 8 bases between the germline ends. Germline V gene lookup returns CDR1 LGHNA and CDR2 YSLEER. CDR3 length: 14 residues.

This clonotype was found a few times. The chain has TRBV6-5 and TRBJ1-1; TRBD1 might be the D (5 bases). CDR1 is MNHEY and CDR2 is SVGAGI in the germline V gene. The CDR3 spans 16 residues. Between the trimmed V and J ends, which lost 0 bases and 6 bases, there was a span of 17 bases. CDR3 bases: TGTGCCAGCAGTTACTCTAGGGGACCTTATGGCGCTGAAGCTTTCTTT. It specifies CASSYSRGPYGAEAFF.